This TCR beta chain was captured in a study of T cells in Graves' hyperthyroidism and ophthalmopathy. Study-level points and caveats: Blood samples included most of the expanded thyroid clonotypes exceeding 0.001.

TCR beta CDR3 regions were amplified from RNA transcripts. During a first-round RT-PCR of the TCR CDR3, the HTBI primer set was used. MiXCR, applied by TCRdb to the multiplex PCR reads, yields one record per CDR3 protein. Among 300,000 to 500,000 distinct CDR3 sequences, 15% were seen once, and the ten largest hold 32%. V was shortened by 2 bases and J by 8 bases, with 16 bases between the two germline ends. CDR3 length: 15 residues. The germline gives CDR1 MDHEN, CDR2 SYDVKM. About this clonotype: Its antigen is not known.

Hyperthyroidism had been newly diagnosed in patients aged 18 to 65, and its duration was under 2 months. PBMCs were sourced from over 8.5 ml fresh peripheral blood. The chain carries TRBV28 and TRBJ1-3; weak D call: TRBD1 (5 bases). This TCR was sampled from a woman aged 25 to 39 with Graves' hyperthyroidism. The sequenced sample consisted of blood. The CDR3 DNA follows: TGTGCCAGCAGTTTACCCAGTCCCGGCAGGGACACCATATATTTT. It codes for CASSLPSPGRDTIYF. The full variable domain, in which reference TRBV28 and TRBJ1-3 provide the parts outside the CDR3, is DVKVTQSSRYLVKRTGEKVFLECVQDMDHENMFWYRQDPGLGLRLIYFSYDVKMKEKGDIPEGYSVSREKKERFSLILESASTNQTSMYLCASSLPSPGRDTIYFGEGSWLTVV.